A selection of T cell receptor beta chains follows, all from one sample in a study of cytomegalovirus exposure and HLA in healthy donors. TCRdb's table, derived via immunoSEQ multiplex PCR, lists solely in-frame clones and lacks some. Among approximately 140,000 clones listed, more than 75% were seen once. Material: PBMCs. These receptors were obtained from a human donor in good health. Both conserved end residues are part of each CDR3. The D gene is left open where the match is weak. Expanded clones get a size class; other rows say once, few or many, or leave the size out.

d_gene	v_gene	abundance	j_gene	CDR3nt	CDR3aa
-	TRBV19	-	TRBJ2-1	TGTGCCAGTAGTATACCGGGATCCGATGAGCAGTTCTTC	CASSIPGSDEQFF
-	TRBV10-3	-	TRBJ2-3	TGTGCCATCAGCGAGTCGACTGGCACAGATACGCAGTATTTT	CAISESTGTDTQYF
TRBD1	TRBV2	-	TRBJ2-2	TGTGCCAGCACTGAGCGACAGGGGTACACCGGGGAGCTGTTTTTT	CASTERQGYTGELFF
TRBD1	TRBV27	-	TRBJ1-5	TGTGCCAGCAGTGGAACAGGGGTGAACAATCAGCCCCAGCATTTT	CASSGTGVNNQPQHF
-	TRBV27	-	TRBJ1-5	TGTGCCAGCAGTTTATCGCAGGGCTATCAGCCCCAGCATTTT	CASSLSQGYQPQHF
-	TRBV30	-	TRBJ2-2	TGTGCCTCGAGCAGGAGGAGAGCCGGGGAGCTGTTTTTT	CASSRRRAGELFF
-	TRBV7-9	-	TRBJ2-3	TGTGCCAGTAACGCCGGCGGGGTGAAGCAGTATTTT	CASNAGGVKQYF
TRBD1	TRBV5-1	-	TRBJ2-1	TGCGCCAGCAGCGACGGACAGGGCCCCAGGGATGAGCAGTTCTTC	CASSDGQGPRDEQFF
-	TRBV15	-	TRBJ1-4	TGTGCCACCAGCAGGGATACAGGGAGTAATGAAAAACTGTTTTTT	CATSRDTGSNEKLFF
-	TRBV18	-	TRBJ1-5	TGTGCCAGCTCACACCAATACTGGACAGAACTTTTGGATCAGCCCCAGCATTTT	CASSHQYWTELLDQPQHF
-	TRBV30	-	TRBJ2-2	TGTGCCTGGACCCTAAACGATCCAGGGGCCGGGGAGCTGTTTTTT	CAWTLNDPGAGELFF
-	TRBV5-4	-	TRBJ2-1	TGTGCCAGCAGCAAAAGCGGCAATGAGCAGTTCTTC	CASSKSGNEQFF
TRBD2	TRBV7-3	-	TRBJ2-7	TGTGCCAGCAGCCTCGGGGGGGAATACGAGCAGTACTTC	CASSLGGEYEQYF
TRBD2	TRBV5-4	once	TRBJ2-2	TGTGCCAGCAGCCATACTAGCGGGAGGGCCGACGGGGAGCTGTTTTTT	CASSHTSGRADGELFF
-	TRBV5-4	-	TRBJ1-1	TGTGCCAGCAGCTTGGGAGGTGACACTGAAGCTTTCTTT	CASSLGGDTEAFF
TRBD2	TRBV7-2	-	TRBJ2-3	TGTGCCAGCAGCTTAGATTCCCCCCAGCGGGGGTTCACAGATACGCAGTATTTT	CASSLDSPQRGFTDTQYF
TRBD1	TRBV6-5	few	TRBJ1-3	TGTGCCAGCAGGCGACAGGGAACTGGAAACACCATATATTTT	CASRRQGTGNTIYF
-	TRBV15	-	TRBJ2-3	TGTGCCACCAGCAGAGATCGACAGCTAGACGCAGATACGCAGTATTTT	CATSRDRQLDADTQYF
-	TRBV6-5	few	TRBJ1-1	TGTGCCAGCAGTTACTCGGGGGTTCAGGGGTACACTGAAGCTTTCTTT	CASSYSGVQGYTEAFF
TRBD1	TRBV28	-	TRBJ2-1	TGTGCCAGCGAAAGGGGGACAGGGGGTGAGTTCTTC	CASERGTGGEFF
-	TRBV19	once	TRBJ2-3	TGTGCCAGTAATACCCAGACTAGCACAGATACGCAGTATTTT	CASNTQTSTDTQYF
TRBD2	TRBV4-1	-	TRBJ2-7	TGCGCCAGCAGCCAAGATGACTGGTACAGCGGGGTCTCCTACGAGCAGTACTTC	CASSQDDWYSGVSYEQYF
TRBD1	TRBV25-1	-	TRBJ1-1	TGTGCCAGCGCCTCAGGGGGGTCTGAAGCTTTCTTT	CASASGGSEAFF
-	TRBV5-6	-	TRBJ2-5	TGTGCCAGCAGCTATATGGAGACCCAGTACTTC	CASSYMETQYF
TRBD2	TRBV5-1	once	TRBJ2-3	TGCGCCAGCAGCCGAAAGACTAGCGGGGGCGCCTACAACACAGATACGCAGTATTTT	CASSRKTSGGAYNTDTQYF
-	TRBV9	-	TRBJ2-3	TGTGCCAGCAGCGTTAGCGTCGGAGATACGCAGTATTTT	CASSVSVGDTQYF
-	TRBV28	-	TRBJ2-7	TGTGCCAGCAGTTTACTTCTTAACTACGAGCAGTACTTC	CASSLLLNYEQYF
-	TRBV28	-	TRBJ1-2	TGTGCCAGCAGTTTTGTAGCGACGTATGGCTACCCCTTC	CASSFVATYGYPF
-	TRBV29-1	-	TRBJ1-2	TGCAGCGCCGCACCCAGGGAGGATACTAACTATGGCTACACCTTC	CSAAPREDTNYGYTF
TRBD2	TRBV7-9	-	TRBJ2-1	TGTGCCAGCAGCTTAGGGCGGGGGAACAATGAGCAGTTCTTC	CASSLGRGNNEQFF
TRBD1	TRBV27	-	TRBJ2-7	TGTGCCAGCAGTTTAAGGGACAGGGGGCCCTACGAGCAGTACTTC	CASSLRDRGPYEQYF
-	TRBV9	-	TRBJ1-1	TGTGCCAGCAGCGTAGGAAGCTCCATGAACACTGAAGCTTTCTTT	CASSVGSSMNTEAFF
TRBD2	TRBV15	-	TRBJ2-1	TGTGCCACCAGCAGAGTGGGCGGGAGAAACAATGAGCAGTTCTTC	CATSRVGGRNNEQFF
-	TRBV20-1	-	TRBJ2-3	TGCAGTGCTATCCTAACAGATACGCAGTATTTT	CSAILTDTQYF
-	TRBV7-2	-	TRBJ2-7	TGTGCCAGCAGCTTAACCGGGTTTACCTACGAGCAGTACTTC	CASSLTGFTYEQYF
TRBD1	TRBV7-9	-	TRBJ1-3	TGTGCCAGCAGCCCCACCGGGACAGGGGGTGGAAACACCATATATTTT	CASSPTGTGGGNTIYF
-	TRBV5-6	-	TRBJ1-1	TGTGCCAGCAGCCCATGGGCCCGACCTGAAGCTTTCTTT	CASSPWARPEAFF
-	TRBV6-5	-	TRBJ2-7	TGTGCCAGCAAAAAAACAGGGCCCGCCTACGAGCAGTACTTC	CASKKTGPAYEQYF
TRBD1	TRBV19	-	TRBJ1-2	TGTGCCAGTTCCGGGACAGGGGGTGTAAGTGGCTACACCTTC	CASSGTGGVSGYTF
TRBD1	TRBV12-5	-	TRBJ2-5	TGTGCTAGTGGTCGGGACAGTACGTGGGAGACCCAGTACTTC	CASGRDSTWETQYF
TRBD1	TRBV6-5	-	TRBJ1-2	TGTGCCAGCAGCCGACTGGTGGGACAGGCGGGTGGCTACACCTTC	CASSRLVGQAGGYTF